The 30 T cell receptor beta chains given below trace back to one sample, sequenced in a study of shared clonotypes between healthy human individuals. Generated by immunoSEQ multiplex PCR, the TCRdb table keeps only in-frame clones and is missing some. This table has more than 200,000 clones, 65% appearing once. The sequenced sample was memory CD4+ T cells sorted from blood. Subset defined: CD45RA-negative fraction. These receptors came from a man between 25 and 39 years old in good health.

This clone was found a few times. The genes are TRBV11-3 and TRBJ2-1; weak D call: TRBD1 (6 bases). There are 15 residues in the CDR3. CDR1 and CDR2 from the germline V gene are SGHNT and YENEEA. The ends were cut back, 4 bases at V and 0 bases at J, with 10 bases in the middle. CDR3 bases: TGTGCCAGCAGCTACGGACAGCCCTCCTACAATGAGCAGTTCTTC. This encodes CASSYGQPSYNEQFF. The whole variable domain, remainder taken from reference TRBV11-3 and TRBJ2-1, is EAGVVQSPRYKIIEKKQPVAFWCNPISGHNTLYWYLQNLGQGPELLIRYENEEAVDDSQLPKDRFSAERLKGVDSTLKIQPAELGDSAVYLCASSYGQPSYNEQFFGPGTRLTVL.

This chain links TRBV18 with TRBJ1-1; D not resolved. V was shortened by 2 bases and J by 8 bases, with 12 bases between the two germline ends. Germline CDR1 is KGHSH and CDR2 is LQKENI. The CDR3 contains 13 residues. The CDR3 loop reads CASSPSSKEEAFF. The CDR3 bases are TGTGCCAGCTCACCATCCTCCAAGGAAGAAGCTTTCTTT.

The count of this clone is one. V and J are TRBV5-5 and TRBJ1-1; D is undetermined. The germline V and J ends were trimmed by 0 bases and 1 base, with 13 bases remaining between them. CDR1 and CDR2 from the germline V gene are SGHKS and YYEKEE (reference sequence). This CDR3 region has 16 residues. The CDR3 region has the DNA TGTGCCAGCAGCTTGGCGGGCCACACGACGAACACTGAAGCTTTCTTT. Translation gives CASSLAGHTTNTEAFF.

This clone appeared once. The J gene is TRBJ1-4, the V gene TRBV27; 9 bases agree with TRBD1. The V segment lost 6 bases and the J segment 7 bases; nucleotides outside the gene matches: 3. The CDR3 covers 13 residues. Per the germline V gene, CDR1 is MNHEY and CDR2 is SMNVEV (reference sequence). The CDR3 nucleotides are TGTGCCAGCAGCCGGGACAGGGTTGAAAAACTGTTTTTT. This sequence encodes CASSRDRVEKLFF. Full variable domain (rest looked up from reference TRBV27 and TRBJ1-4): EAQVTQNPRYLITVTGKKLTVTCSQNMNHEYMSWYRQDPGLGLRQIYYSMNVEVTDKGDVPEGYKVSRKEKRNFPLILESPSPNQTSLYFCASSRDRVEKLFFGSGTQLSVL.

The J gene is TRBJ2-3, the V gene TRBV4-3; 8 bases are a match to TRBD1. V was clipped by 5 bases and J by 2 bases; unmatched bases: 6. The CDR3 covers 15 residues. Germline CDR1 reads LGHNA; CDR2 reads YSLEER. In DNA form, the CDR3 reads TGCGCCAGCAGCGCCGGACAGGGAAACACAGATACGCAGTATTTT. Its protein is CASSAGQGNTDTQYF.

As regards this clone: Other nucleotide sequences in the sample specify the same CDR3. Here the CDR3 reads CASSPRQGETQYF. CDR3 DNA sequence: TGTGCCAGCTCACCAAGACAGGGGGAGACCCAGTACTTC. The V gene is TRBV18, the J gene TRBJ2-5; the match to TRBD1 covers 8 bases. CDR1 is KGHSH, CDR2 LQKENI, per germline. V trimming: 2 bases; J trimming: 5 bases; junction bases outside the gene matches: 1. The CDR3 totals 13 residues.

The chain carries TRBV5-1 and TRBJ2-2; D remains ambiguous. The CDR3 is 13 residues long. Trimming removed 2 bases from V and 3 bases from J, with 5 bases in between. Germline V CDR1 and CDR2: SGHRS, YFSETQ. In nucleotides, the CDR3 is TGCGCCAGCAGCTTTGGGGACACCGGGGAGCTGTTTTTT. Protein sequence: CASSFGDTGELFF.

This clone has just a few counts. This rearrangement joins TRBV5-1 to TRBJ1-2; D is possibly TRBD1 (5 bases). This CDR3 has 15 amino acids. Trimming removed 4 bases at V and 4 bases at J, with 17 bases between. CDR1 and CDR2 (germline): SGHRS, YFSETQ. The CDR3 coding sequence is TGCGCCAGCAGCCGGGGGTCGGAGGTCGGCTATGGCTACACCTTC. It yields the protein CASSRGSEVGYGYTF.

V is TRBV5-6 and J is TRBJ2-5; 13 nucleotides align to TRBD2. The CDR3 totals 16 residues. With 5 bases clipped from V and 5 bases from J, the junction kept 9 bases outside the gene matches. The germline CDR1 and CDR2 sequences are SGHDT and YYEEEE. The DNA for the CDR3 is TGTGCCAGCAGACCGGGACTAGCGGGATGGGGGGAGACCCAGTACTTC. This sequence encodes CASRPGLAGWGETQYF.

This clone has a handful of counts. V gene TRBV5-5 combines with J gene TRBJ2-7, with 8 nucleotides matching TRBD2. The V segment lost 4 bases and the J segment 6 bases; nucleotides outside the gene matches: 6. The CDR3 is 13 residues long. Germline V CDR1 and CDR2: SGHKS, YYEKEE (reference sequence). The CDR3 region is CASSREGRFEQYF. Written as DNA, the CDR3 is TGTGCCAGCAGCCGGGAGGGCCGGTTCGAGCAGTACTTC.

The sample holds a few counts of this clone. V and J are TRBV11-2 and TRBJ2-2, with a possible D match to TRBD1 (6 bases). Germline-derived CDR1 and CDR2 are SGHAT and FQNNGV. V was shortened by 4 bases and J by 6 bases, with 9 bases between the two germline ends. This CDR3 contains 13 residues. CDR3 nucleotides: TGTGCCAGCAGCTACAGGGATCCCGGGGAGCTGTTTTTT. Translated, it gives CASSYRDPGELFF.

This clone was found many times. The V gene is TRBV7-2, the J gene TRBJ1-5; a possible D gene is TRBD1 (5 bases). V was clipped by 1 base and J by 7 bases, with 14 bases between them. Germline CDR1 is SGHTA and CDR2 is FQGNSA. The CDR3 spans 15 residues. CDR3 region: CASSLVGTGGQPQHF. CDR3 coding DNA: TGTGCCAGCAGCTTAGTGGGTACAGGCGGGCAGCCCCAGCATTTT.

The rearrangement uses TRBV5-6 and TRBJ2-3; possible D gene TRBD2, 5 bases. The CDR3 length is 18 residues. Germline loops: CDR1 SGHDT, CDR2 YYEEEE. Trimming cost V 4 bases and J 2 bases, with 23 bases left between them. The CDR3 region is CASSRTLLTGSHTDTQYF. The CDR3 coding sequence is TGTGCCAGCAGCCGGACCCTTTTGACGGGATCGCACACAGATACGCAGTATTTT.

This clone was detected a few times. The V and J genes are TRBV2 and TRBJ2-7, with a weak D call TRBD2 (5 bases). The CDR3 is 15 amino acids. Germline CDR1 is SNHLY and CDR2 is FYNNEI. V dropped 6 bases and J dropped 4 bases, with 19 bases sitting between them. The CDR3 here is CASSQAGLGEYEQYF. DNA of the CDR3: TGTGCCAGCAGCCAAGCAGGACTTGGGGAATACGAGCAGTACTTC.

This clone was seen only a few times. CDR3 sequence reads: CASSPGGGTDTQYF. For the CDR3, the DNA is TGTGCCAGCAGCCCTGGGGGAGGCACAGATACGCAGTATTTT. V gene TRBV6-4 combines with J gene TRBJ2-3; TRBD1 or TRBD2 may be the D gene (5 bases each). The CDR3 runs 14 residues. Deletions cut 6 bases from V and 1 base from J, with 11 bases between. Germline V gene sequence: CDR1 MRHNA, CDR2 SNTAGT.

This rearrangement joins TRBV9 to TRBJ2-3; 7 bases are shared with TRBD2. The CDR3 loop spans 15 amino acids. Trimming at V came to 2 bases and at J to 2 bases, leaving 5 bases not matched to a gene. CDR1 and CDR2 (germline): SGDLS, YYNGEE. This CDR3 is CASSVSAGNTDTQYF. The CDR3 region has the DNA TGTGCCAGCAGCGTTTCAGCGGGAAACACAGATACGCAGTATTTT.

The chain joins TRBV7-9 to TRBJ2-1; a weak D match, TRBD2 (5 bases). V was pared by 2 bases and J by 5 bases, with 19 bases between. The germline V gene has CDR1 SEHNR and CDR2 FQNEAQ (reference sequence). There are 17 residues in the CDR3. The CDR3 nucleotides are TGTGCCAGCAGCTTAATCAGGTCGGGTAGCGAGAACAATGAGCAGTTCTTC. It is translated as CASSLIRSGSENNEQFF. The variable domain in full, with the rest retrieved from reference TRBV7-9 and TRBJ2-1, is DTGVSQNPRHKITKRGQNVTFRCDPISEHNRLYWYRQTLGQGPEFLTYFQNEAQLEKSRLLSDRFSAERPKGSFSTLEIQRTEQGDSAMYLCASSLIRSGSENNEQFFGPGTRLTVL.

This clone was counted only a few times. The chain uses TRBV6-5 and TRBJ2-5, with unresolved D. Germline CDR1 reads MNHEY; CDR2 reads SVGAGI. CDR3 size: 14 residues. Trimming took off 3 bases at V and 6 bases at J, with 14 bases between the two ends. CDR3 protein: CASSYNAREQTQYF. Here the CDR3 DNA reads TGTGCCAGCAGTTATAACGCCAGAGAGCAGACCCAGTACTTC.

The chain links TRBV6-5 to TRBJ2-1; 11 bases fit TRBD2. The CDR3 consists of 16 residues. Looked up from germline, CDR1 is MNHEY and CDR2 is SVGAGI. V dropped 3 bases and J dropped 9; count of bases not matched to a gene: 10. CDR3 protein: CASSYGGLAGGGEQFF. The DNA of the CDR3 is TGTGCCAGCAGTTATGGTGGGCTAGCGGGAGGAGGTGAGCAGTTCTTC.

The chain recombines TRBV15 with TRBJ2-1; the D is unclear. CDR1 LNHNV and CDR2 YYDKDF come from the germline V gene (reference sequence). CDR3 length equals 15 residues. Trimming took off 8 bases at V and 6 bases at J, with 20 bases between the two ends. CDR3 sequence reads: CATQAQGLRSNEQFF. The DNA for the CDR3 is TGTGCCACCCAAGCCCAAGGTCTACGCAGCAATGAGCAGTTCTTC.

This chain connects TRBV28 to TRBJ2-1; D may be TRBD1 or TRBD2 (5 bases each). From germline, CDR1 is MDHEN and CDR2 SYDVKM. V was pared by 4 bases and J by 2 bases, with 15 bases between. The CDR3 has 16 amino acids. The CDR3, as DNA: TGTGCCAGCAGTTGGGGCGGAAACGGGGCCTACAATGAGCAGTTCTTC. Protein product: CASSWGGNGAYNEQFF.

This clone was detected only once. The chain carries TRBV5-8 and TRBJ2-5, with 9 bases matching TRBD1. J was trimmed by 4 bases and V by 4 bases; bases with no gene match: 5. CDR1 SGHTS and CDR2 YDEGEE come from the germline V gene. The CDR3 consists of 14 residues. The CDR3 loop is CASSRKDRGETQYF. For the CDR3, the DNA is TGTGCCAGCAGCCGCAAGGACAGGGGAGAGACCCAGTACTTC.

V is TRBV7-9 and J is TRBJ2-7; D gene unclear. The CDR3 sequence is 13 residues long. V was cut by 5 bases and J by 3 bases, with 11 bases left in between. Germline V gene data show CDR1 as SEHNR and CDR2 as FQNEAQ (reference sequence). The CDR3 bases are TGTGCCAGCAGCCTAGACAACGTCTACGAGCAGTACTTC. Protein: CASSLDNVYEQYF.

V and J are TRBV25-1 and TRBJ1-1, with D maybe TRBD1 (5 bases). The CDR3 loop spans 13 amino acids. Trimming removed 8 bases from V and 7 bases from J, with 17 bases in between. CDR1 MGHDK and CDR2 SYGVNS come from the germline V gene. CDR3 sequence (DNA): TGTGCCAGCTCACAGACGGGACGACTTGAAGCTTTCTTT. Its translation is CASSQTGRLEAFF.

V gene TRBV6-6 combines with J gene TRBJ2-4; 8 positions match TRBD1. The V and J ends lost 5 bases and 6 bases, in that order; junction bases with no gene match: 6. The V gene's germline CDR1 is MNHNY and CDR2 SVGAGI (reference sequence). This CDR3 spans 14 amino acids. The CDR3 protein is CASSATGQGNIQYF. In DNA, the CDR3 is TGTGCCAGCAGTGCAACCGGACAGGGAAACATTCAGTACTTC.

This clone was counted once. The chain joins TRBV11-2 to TRBJ1-5; D ambiguous. Trimming took off 3 bases at V and 1 base at J, with 13 bases between the two ends. The CDR3 has 16 residues. Looked up from germline, CDR1 is SGHAT and CDR2 is FQNNGV. The CDR3, as DNA: TGTGCCAGCAGCTTGGGCCCTATAGGGAGCAATCAGCCCCAGCATTTT. It specifies CASSLGPIGSNQPQHF.

This clone was observed a few times. An end of the junction differs from the germline gene, which may be a read error. The chain combines TRBV28 with TRBJ1-2, with D tentatively TRBD1 (6 bases). Germline assignment: CDR1 MDHEN and CDR2 SYDVKM. The CDR3 loop spans 11 amino acids. The CDR3 nucleotides are TGTGCCAGCAGCTCCCCCCCCCAGGGGAACTTC. It codes for CASSSPPQGNF.

This clone was counted a few times. The CDR3 coding sequence is TGCGCCAGCAGCTTCCGGGACAATTACAATGAGCAGTTCTTC. Translating it yields CASSFRDNYNEQFF. V gene TRBV5-1 combines with J gene TRBJ2-1; D possibly corresponds to TRBD1 (6 bases). The CDR3 runs to 14 residues. Trimming removed 2 bases from V and 4 bases from J, with 10 bases in between. CDR1 is SGHRS, CDR2 YFSETQ, per germline.

V usage is TRBV7-2 and J usage is TRBJ2-3, with D tentatively TRBD2 (5 bases). V was pared by 4 bases and J by 9 bases, with 14 bases between. The germline CDR1 and CDR2 sequences are SGHTA and FQGNSA. The CDR3 is made up of 13 amino acids. The DNA of the CDR3 is TGTGCCAGCAGCTCGTTGGACTTCGGAACGCAGTATTTT. This translates into CASSSLDFGTQYF.

V is TRBV28 and J is TRBJ2-1; D is perhaps TRBD1 (7 bases). Trimming pared 5 bases from V and 1 base from J, leaving 15 bases between. The CDR3 has 16 residues. CDR1 is MDHEN, CDR2 SYDVKM, per germline. CDR3 in amino acids: CASSQGGRASYNEQFF. The CDR3 DNA sequence: TGTGCCAGCAGTCAGGGGGGCCGAGCTTCCTACAATGAGCAGTTCTTC.